A selection of T cell receptor beta chains follows, all from one sample in a study of control samples from healthy donors and cancer patients. Generated by immunoSEQ multiplex PCR, the TCRdb table keeps only in-frame clones and is missing some. Counted here are 140,000 or so clones, 80% to 95% occurring once; the ten biggest clones make up more than 3%. Sample: blood. These receptors were obtained from a man aged 25-40 years in good health. The CDR3 runs from the conserved cysteine through the conserved F or W. The D gene is left open where the match is weak. Clone size appears in some rows only: once, few, many, or a class for an expanded clone.

d_gene | j_gene | abundance | v_gene | CDR3nt | CDR3aa
TRBD2 | TRBJ2-4 | . | TRBV9 | TGTGCCAGCAGCGACCACACTAGCGGGGGGTCAAAAAACATTCAGTACTTC | CASSDHTSGGSKNIQYF
. | TRBJ1-1 | . | TRBV28 | TGTGCCAGCAGCTACTACGGCAGTAACACTGAAGCTTTCTTT | CASSYYGSNTEAFF
. | TRBJ1-3 | . | TRBV7-3 | TGTGCCAGCAGCTCAACAGGGAGCTCTGGAAACACCATATATTTT | CASSSTGSSGNTIYF
TRBD1 | TRBJ2-7 | . | TRBV5-6 | TGTGCCAGCAGCTCCGGAGTAATGACAGGGGCCCCGACCTACGAGCAGTACTTC | CASSSGVMTGAPTYEQYF
. | TRBJ2-2 | . | TRBV4-1 | TGCGCCAGCAGCCAAGATCGGGAGTCGTGGGCCGGGGAGCTGTTTTTT | CASSQDRESWAGELFF
TRBD1 | TRBJ1-5 | once | TRBV28 | TGTGCCAGCAGTTTATTTCACCGGGACAGGGGGGGCACCAATCAGCCCCAGCATTTT | CASSLFHRDRGGTNQPQHF
TRBD1 | TRBJ2-3 | . | TRBV5-1 | TGCGCCAGCATCGAAACGCCGGGACAGGGCACAGATACGCAGTATTTT | CASIETPGQGTDTQYF
TRBD1 | TRBJ1-5 | . | TRBV5-4 | TGTGCCAGCAGCCAGCAGGGGGTGGATCAGCCCCAGCATTTT | CASSQQGVDQPQHF
TRBD2 | TRBJ2-1 | . | TRBV7-2 | TGTGCCAGCAGCTCCGGGACTAGCGGGGGGGTTTATGAGCAGTTCTTC | CASSSGTSGGVYEQFF
TRBD1 | TRBJ1-2 | once | TRBV5-5 | TGTGCCAGCAGCTTGGTTGGGACAGGGAGGCGGGACTATGGCTACACCTTC | CASSLVGTGRRDYGYTF
. | TRBJ2-1 | once | TRBV19 | TGTGCCAGCCGACACCCAAGCTCCTACAATGAGCAGTTCTTC | CASRHPSSYNEQFF
. | TRBJ1-1 | . | TRBV15 | TGTGCCACCAGAGAGAAGGGCATGAACACTGAAGCTTTCTTT | CATREKGMNTEAFF
. | TRBJ1-2 | . | TRBV7-2 | TGTGCCAGCAGCTTAAAGGGGAACTATGGCTACACCTTC | CASSLKGNYGYTF
TRBD2 | TRBJ2-3 | . | TRBV18 | TGTGCCAGCTCACCTACGGGGGGGCCGGCAGATACGCAGTATTTT | CASSPTGGPADTQYF
. | TRBJ1-1 | few | TRBV30 | TGTGCCTGGGGACGGTTGAACACTGAAGCTTTCTTT | CAWGRLNTEAFF
. | TRBJ2-7 | . | TRBV4-1 | TGCGCCAGCAGCCAAGATGGGTCCGAGCAGTACTTC | CASSQDGSEQYF
. | TRBJ1-4 | . | TRBV11-1 | TGTGCCAGCAGCTTTGGCGGGACCCGAGGGAATGAAAAACTGTTTTTT | CASSFGGTRGNEKLFF
TRBD2 | TRBJ2-7 | . | TRBV2 | TGTGCCAGCAGTGAGCGGGGGGCTGGCGAGCAGTACTTC | CASSERGAGEQYF
TRBD1 | TRBJ1-6 | . | TRBV5-1 | TGCGCCAGCAGCACAAACACCGGGACAGGGTCTTCACCCCTCCACTTT | CASSTNTGTGSSPLHF
. | TRBJ1-5 | . | TRBV28 | TGTGCCAGCAGTAGGGACGGGAGCAATCAGCCCCAGCATTTT | CASSRDGSNQPQHF
TRBD1 | TRBJ2-7 | . | TRBV5-6 | TGTGCCAGCAGCTTACAGGGGGAGCAGTACTTC | CASSLQGEQYF
TRBD1 | TRBJ1-2 | few | TRBV19 | TGTGCCAGTAGTATAGGCCAGGGGGGAGACTATGGCTACACCTTC | CASSIGQGGDYGYTF
TRBD1 | TRBJ2-7 | . | TRBV5-1 | TGCGCCAGCAGCTTAACACAGGGGGCCCTTCCTTACGAGCAGTACTTC | CASSLTQGALPYEQYF
. | TRBJ1-5 | . | TRBV4-2 | TGTGCCAGCAGCCAAGTTGCACGGGGGGAGAATCAGCCCCAGCATTTT | CASSQVARGENQPQHF
TRBD1 | TRBJ1-2 | . | TRBV2 | TGTGCCAGCAGGGGACAGGGGACGTCTGGCTACACCTTC | CASRGQGTSGYTF
. | TRBJ1-2 | once | TRBV10-3 | TGTGCCATCAGTGAGTCTACCGCCGCAAGCTATGGCTACACCTTC | CAISESTAASYGYTF
. | TRBJ1-2 | . | TRBV29-1 | TGCAGCGTTGAACGGGGGGATGGCTACACCTTC | CSVERGDGYTF
TRBD1 | TRBJ2-1 | once | TRBV2 | TGTGCCAGCAGTGATTCAGGGGGCTCCTACAATGAGCAGTTCTTC | CASSDSGGSYNEQFF
. | TRBJ1-6 | . | TRBV9 | TGTGCCAGCAGCGTAGACCGGGACACCAATTCACCCCTCCACTTT | CASSVDRDTNSPLHF
. | TRBJ2-7 | once | TRBV21-1 | TGTGCCAGCGGACTAGCGGGGCCCTCCTACGAGCAGTACTTC | CASGLAGPSYEQYF
. | TRBJ2-2 | . | TRBV30 | TGTGCCTGGAGTAGAGGGGCCGGGGAGCTGTTTTTT | CAWSRGAGELFF
. | TRBJ1-5 | . | TRBV7-9 | TGTGCCAGCAGCCTCGGGAGTATCACTCCCGAGCCCCAGCATTTT | CASSLGSITPEPQHF
. | TRBJ1-3 | . | TRBV29-1 | TGCAGCGTTGAAGGGACAACCCTCTCTGGAAACACCATATATTTT | CSVEGTTLSGNTIYF
. | TRBJ1-1 | once | TRBV5-4 | TGTGCCAGCAGAGGAGGGGGGGACACTGAAGCTTTCTTT | CASRGGGDTEAFF
. | TRBJ2-7 | . | TRBV29-1 | TGCAGCGTTGGCTTTGGGGGGGACATCTACGAGCAGTACTTC | CSVGFGGDIYEQYF
TRBD1 | TRBJ2-2 | . | TRBV3-1/TRBV3-2 | TGTGCCAGCAGCCAGATGGGGACAGGGTCCGGGGAGCTGTTTTTT | CASSQMGTGSGELFF
. | TRBJ1-4 | . | TRBV4-1 | TGCGCCAGCAGCCAAGGGGAGGGTAATGAAAAACTGTTTTTT | CASSQGEGNEKLFF
. | TRBJ2-1 | . | TRBV2 | TGTGCCAGCAGTGAAGGTTTGGGCAGCCTCTATGAGCAGTTCTTC | CASSEGLGSLYEQFF
TRBD1 | TRBJ1-5 | few | TRBV4-1 | TGCGCCAGCAGCCAGGACAGGGCCCAGCCCCAGCATTTT | CASSQDRAQPQHF
TRBD2 | TRBJ2-3 | few | TRBV15 | TGTGCCACCAGCAGAGATAGCGGGGGGGCAGATACGCAGTATTTT | CATSRDSGGADTQYF
. | TRBJ1-1 | . | TRBV18 | TGTGCCAGCTCAAAACAGAGGAACACTGAAGCTTTCTTT | CASSKQRNTEAFF
. | TRBJ1-4 | . | TRBV19 | TGTGCCAGTAGTCCGAAGATTGCAACTAATGAAAAACTGTTTTTT | CASSPKIATNEKLFF
TRBD2 | TRBJ2-1 | once | TRBV7-3 | TGTGCCAGCAGCTTAGTAACCGGGGGGGCCTACAATGAGCAGTTCTTC | CASSLVTGGAYNEQFF
TRBD2 | TRBJ2-1 | . | TRBV6-5 | TGTGCCAGCAGTTCACTAGCGGGGGGTTACAATGAGCAGTTCTTC | CASSSLAGGYNEQFF
TRBD2 | TRBJ2-1 | . | TRBV7-6 | TGTGCCAGCAGCTTAGCGGGACTAGCGGGGGGGCCTGACAATGAGCAGTTCTTC | CASSLAGLAGGPDNEQFF
. | TRBJ2-2 | . | TRBV18 | TGTGCCAGCTCGGCAGGGATGACCCCCGGGGAGCTGTTTTTT | CASSAGMTPGELFF